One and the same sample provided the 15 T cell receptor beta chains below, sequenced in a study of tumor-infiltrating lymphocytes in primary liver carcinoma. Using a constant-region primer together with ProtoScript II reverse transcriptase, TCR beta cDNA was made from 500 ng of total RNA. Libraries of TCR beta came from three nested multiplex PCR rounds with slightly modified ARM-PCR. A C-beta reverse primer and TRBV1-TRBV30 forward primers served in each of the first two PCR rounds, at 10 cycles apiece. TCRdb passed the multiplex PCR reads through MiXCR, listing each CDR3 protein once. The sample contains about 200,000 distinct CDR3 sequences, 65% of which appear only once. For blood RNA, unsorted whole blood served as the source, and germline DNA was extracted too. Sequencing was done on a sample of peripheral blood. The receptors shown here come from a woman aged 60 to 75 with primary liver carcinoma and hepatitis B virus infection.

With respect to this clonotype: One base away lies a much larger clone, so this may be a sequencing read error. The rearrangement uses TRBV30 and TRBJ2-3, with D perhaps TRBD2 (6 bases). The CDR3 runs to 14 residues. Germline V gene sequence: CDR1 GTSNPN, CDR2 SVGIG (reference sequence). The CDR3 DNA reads TGTGCCTGGAGGCGGGAAAGGGAAACAGATATGCAGTATTTT. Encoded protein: CAWRRERETDMQYF.

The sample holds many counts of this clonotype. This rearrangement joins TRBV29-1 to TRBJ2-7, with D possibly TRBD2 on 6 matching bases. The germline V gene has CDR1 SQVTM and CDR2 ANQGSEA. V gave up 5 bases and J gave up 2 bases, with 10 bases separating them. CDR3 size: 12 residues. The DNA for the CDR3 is TGCAGCGTTTCCGGGGGTACCTACGAGCAGTACTTC. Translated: CSVSGGTYEQYF.

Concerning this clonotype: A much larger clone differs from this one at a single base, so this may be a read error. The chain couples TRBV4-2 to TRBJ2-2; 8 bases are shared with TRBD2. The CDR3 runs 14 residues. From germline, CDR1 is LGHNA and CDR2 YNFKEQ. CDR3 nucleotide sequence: TGTGCCGGCAGCCTCGGAGCGGGAGTCGGGGAGCTGTTTTTT. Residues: CAGSLGAGVGELFF.

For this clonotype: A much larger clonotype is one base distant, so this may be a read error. CDR3 DNA: TGTGCCAGCATCGCCAACAGGGTTGGGGAGACCCAGTACTTC. It specifies CASIANRVGETQYF. The chain couples TRBV5-4 to TRBJ2-5; possible D gene TRBD1, 6 bases. Trimming removed 6 bases from V and 5 bases from J, with 17 bases in between. Germline assignment: CDR1 SGHNT and CDR2 YYREEE (reference sequence). The CDR3 spans 14 residues.

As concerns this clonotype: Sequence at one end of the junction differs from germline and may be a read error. CDR3 amino acids: CAIRPGLAGGLNTEELFF. DNA for the CDR3: TGTGCCATCAGGCCGGGACTAGCGGGAGGGTTAAACACCGAGGAGCTGTTTTTT. The chain combines TRBV10-3 with TRBJ2-2; TRBD2 matches at 16 bases. Germline V lookup: CDR1 ENHRY, CDR2 SYGVKD. CDR3 size: 18 residues.

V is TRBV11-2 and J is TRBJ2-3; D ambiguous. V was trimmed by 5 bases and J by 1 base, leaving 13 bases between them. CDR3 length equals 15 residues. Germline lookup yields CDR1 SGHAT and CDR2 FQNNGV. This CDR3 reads CASSRTWVGTDTQYF. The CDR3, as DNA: TGTGCCAGCAGCCGCACTTGGGTAGGCACAGATACGCAGTATTTT.

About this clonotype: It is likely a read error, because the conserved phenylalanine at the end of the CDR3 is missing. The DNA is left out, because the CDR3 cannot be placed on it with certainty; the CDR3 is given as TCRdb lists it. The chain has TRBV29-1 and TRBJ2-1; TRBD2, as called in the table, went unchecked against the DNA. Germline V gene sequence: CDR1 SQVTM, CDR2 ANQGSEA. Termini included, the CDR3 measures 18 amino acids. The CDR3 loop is CSVERSRASAVGLNEQFL.

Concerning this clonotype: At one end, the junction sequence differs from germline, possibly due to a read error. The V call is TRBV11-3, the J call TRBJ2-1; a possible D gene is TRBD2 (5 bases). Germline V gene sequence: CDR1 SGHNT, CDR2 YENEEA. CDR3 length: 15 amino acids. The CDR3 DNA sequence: TGTGCAAGCAGCTTGGCAGCGGCTGCCCGGGGTGAGCGGTTCTTC. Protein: CASSLAAAARGERFF.

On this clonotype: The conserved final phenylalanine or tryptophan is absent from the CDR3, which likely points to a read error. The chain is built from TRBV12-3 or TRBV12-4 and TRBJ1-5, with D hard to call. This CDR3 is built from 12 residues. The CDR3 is CVSSRFNQPQHS. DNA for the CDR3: TGTGTCAGCAGCCGCTTTAATCAGCCCCAGCATTCT.

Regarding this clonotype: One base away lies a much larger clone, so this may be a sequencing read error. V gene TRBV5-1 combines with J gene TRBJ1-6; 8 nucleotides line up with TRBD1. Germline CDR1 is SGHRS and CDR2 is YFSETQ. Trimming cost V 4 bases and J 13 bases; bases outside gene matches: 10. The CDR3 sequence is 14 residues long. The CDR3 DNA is TGCGCCAGCAGCATCGGACAGGGTCCGGTCCCCCTCCACTTT. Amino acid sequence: CASSIGQGPVPLHF.

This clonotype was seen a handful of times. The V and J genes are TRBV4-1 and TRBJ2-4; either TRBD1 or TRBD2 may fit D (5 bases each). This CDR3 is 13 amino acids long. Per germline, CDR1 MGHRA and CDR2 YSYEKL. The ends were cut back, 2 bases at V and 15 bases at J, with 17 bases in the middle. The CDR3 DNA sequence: TGCGCCAGCAGCCAAACCCGTCCGGGACCGCGGTACTTC. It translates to CASSQTRPGPRYF.

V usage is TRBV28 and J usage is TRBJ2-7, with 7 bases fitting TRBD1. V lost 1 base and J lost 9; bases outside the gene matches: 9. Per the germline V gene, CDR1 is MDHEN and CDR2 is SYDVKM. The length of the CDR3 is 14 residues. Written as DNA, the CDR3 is TGTGCCAGCAGTTTATATTGGACAGGAGGCGGGCAGTACTTC. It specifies CASSLYWTGGGQYF.

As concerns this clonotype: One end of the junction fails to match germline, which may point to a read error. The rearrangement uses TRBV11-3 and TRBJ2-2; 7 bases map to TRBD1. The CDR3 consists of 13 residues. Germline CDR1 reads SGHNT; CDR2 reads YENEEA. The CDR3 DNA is TGTGCCAGCTGCTTAGAGGGGGCCGTGGAGCTGTTTTTT. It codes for CASCLEGAVELFF.

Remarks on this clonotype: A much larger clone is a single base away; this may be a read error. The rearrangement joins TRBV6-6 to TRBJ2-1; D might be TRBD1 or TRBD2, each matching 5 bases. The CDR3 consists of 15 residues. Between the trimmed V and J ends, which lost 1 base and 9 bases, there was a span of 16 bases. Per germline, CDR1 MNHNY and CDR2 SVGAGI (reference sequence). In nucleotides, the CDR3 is TGTGCCAGCAGTTACTGGGACCGCTCGAGGGGTGAGCAGTTCTTC. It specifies CASSYWDRSRGEQFF.

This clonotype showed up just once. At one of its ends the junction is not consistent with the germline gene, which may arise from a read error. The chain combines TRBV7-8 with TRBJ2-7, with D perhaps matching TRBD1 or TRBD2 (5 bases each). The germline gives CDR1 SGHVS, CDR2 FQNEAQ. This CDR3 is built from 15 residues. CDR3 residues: CPSNLVRDGTGEQYF. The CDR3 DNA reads TGTCCCAGCAACTTAGTCAGGGACGGGACGGGCGAGCAGTACTTC.